The clone carrying this T cell receptor beta chain has a count of ten or more. Its antigen is unidentified. CDR1 is SQVTM and CDR2 is ANQGSEA in the germline V gene. The CDR3 runs 14 residues. Trimming took off 4 bases at V and 1 base at J, with 13 bases between the two ends. Construction of the TCR beta libraries employed iRepertoire HTBI primers in conjunction with Arm-PCR of CDR3 regions. TCRdb called the multiplex PCR reads again in MiXCR, with one record for every CDR3 protein. The table lists about 540,000 distinct CDR3 sequences, less than 15% of them singletons. This sample was taken from a study of regulatory T cells in long-lasting Graves disease. Time point in this sample: newly diagnosed GD, antithyroid drugs for less than 3 months. PBMC-derived RNA was used for the TCR library. Broader study findings: Accuracy might have suffered from few samples. Those with persistent Graves' had less TCR diversity than newly diagnosed patients.

The same data also contributed to another study, on T cells in Graves' hyperthyroidism and ophthalmopathy. That report adds: TCR CDR3 regions were first amplified by RT-PCR with HTBI primers.

This chain uses TRBV29-1 with TRBJ2-5, with unresolved D. The sequence derives from a man aged 25 to 40 with Graves disease. The material was peripheral blood mononuclear cells (PBMCs), obtained at new diagnosis, from a patient treated with antithyroid drugs. CDR3 DNA: TGCAGCGTTGCCCCCTCGCCGGCCCAAGAGACCCAGTACTTC. It encodes CSVAPSPAQETQYF.